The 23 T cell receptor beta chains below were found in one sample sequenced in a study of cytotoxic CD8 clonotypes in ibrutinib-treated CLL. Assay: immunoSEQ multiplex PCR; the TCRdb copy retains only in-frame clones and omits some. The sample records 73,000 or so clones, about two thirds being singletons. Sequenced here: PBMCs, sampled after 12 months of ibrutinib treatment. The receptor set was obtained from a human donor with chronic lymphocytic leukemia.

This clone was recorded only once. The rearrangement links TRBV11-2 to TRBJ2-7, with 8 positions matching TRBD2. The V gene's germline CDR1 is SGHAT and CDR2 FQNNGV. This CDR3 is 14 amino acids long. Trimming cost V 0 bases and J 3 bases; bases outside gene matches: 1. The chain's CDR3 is CASSLDGGDYEQYF. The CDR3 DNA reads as TGTGCCAGCAGCTTAGACGGGGGGGACTACGAGCAGTACTTC.

The CDR3 here is CASGLVGQTNTGELFF. CDR3 sequence (DNA): TGTGCTAGTGGTTTGGTTGGTCAGACGAACACCGGGGAGCTGTTTTTT. This chain connects TRBV12-5 to TRBJ2-2, with no clear D. The CDR3 spans 16 residues. V lost 0 bases to trimming and J lost 0 bases, with 8 bases between them. Germline values: CDR1 LGHNT, CDR2 FRNRAP.

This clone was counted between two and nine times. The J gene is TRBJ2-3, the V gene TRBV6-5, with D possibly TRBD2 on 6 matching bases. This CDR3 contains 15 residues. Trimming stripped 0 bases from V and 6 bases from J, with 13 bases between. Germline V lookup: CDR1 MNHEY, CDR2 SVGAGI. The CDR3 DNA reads TGTGCCAGCAGTTACTCGAGTAGCGGAGCGGATACGCAGTATTTT. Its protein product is CASSYSSSGADTQYF.

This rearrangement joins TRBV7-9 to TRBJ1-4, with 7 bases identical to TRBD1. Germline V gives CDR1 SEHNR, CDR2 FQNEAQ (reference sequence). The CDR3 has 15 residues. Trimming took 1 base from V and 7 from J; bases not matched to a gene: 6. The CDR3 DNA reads TGTGCCAGCAGCTTAGAAGGGGGCGCGGGTGAAAAACTGTTTTTT. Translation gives CASSLEGGAGEKLFF.

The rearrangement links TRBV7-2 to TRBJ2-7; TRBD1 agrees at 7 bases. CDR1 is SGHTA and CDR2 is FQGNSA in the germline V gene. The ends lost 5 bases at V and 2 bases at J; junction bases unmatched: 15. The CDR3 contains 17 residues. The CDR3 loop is CASSPGRPGGITYEQYF. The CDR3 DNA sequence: TGTGCCAGCAGCCCCGGACGGCCAGGGGGAATCACCTACGAGCAGTACTTC.

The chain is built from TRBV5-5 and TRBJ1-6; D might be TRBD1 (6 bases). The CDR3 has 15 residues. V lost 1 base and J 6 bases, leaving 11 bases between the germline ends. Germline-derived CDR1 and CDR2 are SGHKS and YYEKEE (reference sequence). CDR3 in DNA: TGTGCCAGCAGCTTGCCCGGACAGAGTAATTCACCCCTCCACTTT. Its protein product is CASSLPGQSNSPLHF.

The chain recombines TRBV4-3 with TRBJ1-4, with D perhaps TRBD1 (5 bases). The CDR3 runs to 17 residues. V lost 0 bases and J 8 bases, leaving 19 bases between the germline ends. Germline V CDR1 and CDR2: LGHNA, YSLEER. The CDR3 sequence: CASSQDTPGSGLEKLFF. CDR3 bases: TGCGCCAGCAGCCAAGACACCCCGGGCTCGGGACTCGAAAAACTGTTTTTT.

CDR3 bases: TGTGCCAGCAGCTTTGGATCAGGAGGTGAAGCTTTCTTT. Its translation is CASSFGSGGEAFF. The V and J genes are TRBV11-3 and TRBJ1-1; D remains unclear. The CDR3 length is 13 residues. V dropped 3 bases and J dropped 7 bases, with 12 bases sitting between them. Germline CDR1 and CDR2: SGHNT and YENEEA.

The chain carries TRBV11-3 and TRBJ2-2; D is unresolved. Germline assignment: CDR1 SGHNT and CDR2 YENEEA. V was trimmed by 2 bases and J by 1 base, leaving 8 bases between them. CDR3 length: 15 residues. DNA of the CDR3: TGTGCCAGCAGCTTACGCCGAGGGAACACCGGGGAGCTGTTTTTT. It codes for CASSLRRGNTGELFF.

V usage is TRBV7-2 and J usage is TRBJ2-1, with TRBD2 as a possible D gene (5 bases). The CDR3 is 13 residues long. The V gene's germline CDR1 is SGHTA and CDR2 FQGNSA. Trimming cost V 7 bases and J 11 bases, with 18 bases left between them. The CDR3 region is CASTSLPGEKQFF. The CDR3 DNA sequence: TGTGCCAGCACCTCCCTCCCCGGGGAGAAGCAGTTCTTC.

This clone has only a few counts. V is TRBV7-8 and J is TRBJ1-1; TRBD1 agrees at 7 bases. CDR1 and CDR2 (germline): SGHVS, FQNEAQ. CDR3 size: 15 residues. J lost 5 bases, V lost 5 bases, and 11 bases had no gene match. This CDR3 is CASSKRQGGLTEAFF. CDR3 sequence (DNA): TGTGCCAGCAGCAAGAGACAGGGAGGGTTGACTGAAGCTTTCTTT.

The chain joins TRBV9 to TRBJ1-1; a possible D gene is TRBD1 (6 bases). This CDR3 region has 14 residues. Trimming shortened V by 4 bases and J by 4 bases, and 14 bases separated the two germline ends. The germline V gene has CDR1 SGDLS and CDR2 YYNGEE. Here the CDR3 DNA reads TGTGCCAGCAGCTATTCAGGGGTGGGCACTGAAGCTTTCTTT. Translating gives CASSYSGVGTEAFF.

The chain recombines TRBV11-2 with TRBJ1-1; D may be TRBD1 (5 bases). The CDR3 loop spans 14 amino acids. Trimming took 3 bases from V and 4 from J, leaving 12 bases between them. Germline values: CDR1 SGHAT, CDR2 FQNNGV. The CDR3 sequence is CASSFSQGFTEAFF. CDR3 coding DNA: TGTGCCAGCAGCTTTTCTCAGGGCTTCACTGAAGCTTTCTTT.

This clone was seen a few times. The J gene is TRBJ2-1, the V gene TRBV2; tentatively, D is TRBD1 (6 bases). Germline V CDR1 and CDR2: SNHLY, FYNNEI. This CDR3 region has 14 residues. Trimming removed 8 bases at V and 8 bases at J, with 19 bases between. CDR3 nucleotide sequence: TGTGCCAGCCGGTGGACAGCGGCCAGCGATGAGCAGTTCTTC. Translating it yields CASRWTAASDEQFF.

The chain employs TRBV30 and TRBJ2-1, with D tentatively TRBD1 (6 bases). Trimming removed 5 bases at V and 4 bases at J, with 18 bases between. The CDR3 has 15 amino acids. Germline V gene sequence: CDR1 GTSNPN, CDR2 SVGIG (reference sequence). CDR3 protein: CAWARRGGRYNEQFF. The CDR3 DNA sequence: TGTGCCTGGGCCCGCCGAGGGGGTAGATACAATGAGCAGTTCTTC.

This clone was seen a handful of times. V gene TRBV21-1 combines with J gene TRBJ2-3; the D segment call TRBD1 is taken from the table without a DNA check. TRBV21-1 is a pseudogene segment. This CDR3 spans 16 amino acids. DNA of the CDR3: TGTGCCCTAAGCCAAAGGGGCAAGTCTAGCACAGATACGCAGTATTTT. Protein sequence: CALSQRGKSSTDTQYF.

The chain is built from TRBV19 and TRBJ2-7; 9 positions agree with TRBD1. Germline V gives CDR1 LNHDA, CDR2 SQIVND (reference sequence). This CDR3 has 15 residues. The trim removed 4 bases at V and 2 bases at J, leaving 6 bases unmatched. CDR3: CASSTTGQGPYEQYF. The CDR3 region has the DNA TGTGCCAGTAGTACCACGGGACAGGGTCCCTACGAGCAGTACTTC.

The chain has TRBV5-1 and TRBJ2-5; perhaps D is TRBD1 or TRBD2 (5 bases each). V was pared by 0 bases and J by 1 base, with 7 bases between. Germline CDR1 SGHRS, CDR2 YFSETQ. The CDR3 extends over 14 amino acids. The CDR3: CASSLDGGQETQYF. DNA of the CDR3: TGCGCCAGCAGCTTGGATGGGGGCCAAGAGACCCAGTACTTC.

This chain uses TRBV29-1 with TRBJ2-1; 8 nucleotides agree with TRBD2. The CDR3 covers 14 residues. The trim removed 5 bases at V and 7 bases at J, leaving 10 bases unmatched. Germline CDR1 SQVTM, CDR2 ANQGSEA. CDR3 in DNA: TGCAGCGTTCTGCGGGGGGCGGTCTCAAATGAGCAGTTCTTC. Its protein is CSVLRGAVSNEQFF.

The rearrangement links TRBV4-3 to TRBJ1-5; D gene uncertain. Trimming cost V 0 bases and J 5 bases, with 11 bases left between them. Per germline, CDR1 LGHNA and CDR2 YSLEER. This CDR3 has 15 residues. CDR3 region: CASSQDGLRDQPQHF. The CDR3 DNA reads TGCGCCAGCAGCCAAGATGGGTTGCGGGATCAGCCCCAGCATTTT.

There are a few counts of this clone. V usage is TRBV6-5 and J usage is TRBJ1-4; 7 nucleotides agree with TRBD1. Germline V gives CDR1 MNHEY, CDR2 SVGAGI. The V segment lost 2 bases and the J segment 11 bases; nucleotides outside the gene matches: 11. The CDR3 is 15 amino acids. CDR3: CASSYPRGGGGKLFF. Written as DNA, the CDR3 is TGTGCCAGCAGTTACCCTCGGGGAGGGGGCGGGAAACTGTTTTTT.

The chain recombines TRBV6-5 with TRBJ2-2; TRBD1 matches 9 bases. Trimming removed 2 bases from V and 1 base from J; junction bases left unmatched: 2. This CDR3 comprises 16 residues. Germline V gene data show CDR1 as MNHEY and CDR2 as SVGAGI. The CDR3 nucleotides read TGTGCCAGCAGTTACCCGACAGGGGGGAACACCGGGGAGCTGTTTTTT. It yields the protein CASSYPTGGNTGELFF.

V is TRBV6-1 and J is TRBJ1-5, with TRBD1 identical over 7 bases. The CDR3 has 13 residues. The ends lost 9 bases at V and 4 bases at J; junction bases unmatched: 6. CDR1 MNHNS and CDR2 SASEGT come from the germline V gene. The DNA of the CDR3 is TGTGCCAGTGCCGGGACAGCTAATCAGCCCCAGCATTTT. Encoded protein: CASAGTANQPQHF.